This paragraph covers one T cell receptor beta chain sequence. The antigen is undetermined. The data were obtained in a study of identical twins. Study observations and caveats: The degree of excess twin sharing was weaker in beta out-of-frame sequences.

Trimming removed 5 bases from V and 0 bases from J, with 8 bases in between. Germline CDR1 reads MGHDK; CDR2 reads SYGVNS. The CDR3 sequence is 14 residues long. Only healthy Caucasians were included as donors. One entry per CDR3 protein results from TCRdb running MiXCR on the 5' RACE reads. The sample has roughly 720,000 distinct CDR3 sequences, about 20% seen once. These same data were also listed under a study on T cells expressing NK-cell markers.

The origin of this receptor is a woman aged 18-29 years in good health. The sequenced sample was PBMCs. The V call is TRBV25-1, the J call TRBJ1-5; unclear D gene. The CDR3 DNA reads as TGTGCCAGCAGTAATTCGGATAGCAATCAGCCCCAGCATTTT. This gives the protein CASSNSDSNQPQHF. Looking up the rest from reference TRBV25-1 and TRBJ1-5 gives the full variable domain: EADIYQTPRYLVIGTGKKITLECSQTMGHDKMYWYQQDPGMELHLIHYSYGVNSTEKGDLSSESTVSRIRTEHFPLTLESARPSHTSQYLCASSNSDSNQPQHFGDGTRLSIL.